These 27 T cell receptor beta chains share one sample of origin, sequenced in a study of blood T cell repertoires in COVID-19. Here immunoSEQ multiplex PCR was the method, and the copy in TCRdb shows in-frame clones only, minus some. The sample lists 240,000 or so clones, approximately 86% occurring once. The sample consisted of peripheral blood. The receptors were sampled from a woman aged 65 to 85 with active or convalescent COVID-19.

This chain links TRBV4-3 with TRBJ1-4; D call uncertain. Per germline, CDR1 LGHNA and CDR2 YSLEER. V shed 1 base and J shed 8 bases, with 14 bases lying between them. The CDR3 runs to 15 residues. The CDR3 coding sequence is TGCGCCAGCAGCCAAGTGGGTCTTGGGGAGGAAAAACTGTTTTTT. As protein: CASSQVGLGEEKLFF.

This chain uses TRBV5-1 with TRBJ2-7; tentatively, D is TRBD2 (5 bases). This CDR3 has 13 residues. CDR1 is SGHRS and CDR2 is YFSETQ in the germline V gene. The V end lost 3 bases, the J end lost 6 bases, and 13 bases lay between the germline ends. The CDR3 nucleotides read TGCGCCAGCAGCTCCGCGGGCAATAGCGAGCAGTACTTC. This codes for CASSSAGNSEQYF.

The rearrangement joins TRBV27 to TRBJ1-1, with D possibly TRBD1 on 6 matching bases. The CDR3 runs to 15 residues. Germline CDR1 MNHEY, CDR2 SMNVEV (reference sequence). V lost 3 bases to trimming and J lost 4 bases, with 15 bases between them. The CDR3 sequence: CASSFRGGLSTEAFF. The CDR3 nucleotides read TGTGCCAGCAGTTTTAGGGGGGGCTTAAGCACTGAAGCTTTCTTT.

The chain uses TRBV5-1 and TRBJ2-2; tentative D call: TRBD1 (5 bases). Per germline, CDR1 SGHRS and CDR2 YFSETQ. The CDR3 sequence is 14 residues long. Trimming cost V 4 bases and J 7 bases, with 14 bases left between them. The CDR3 loop reads CASSIRGLDGELFF. The DNA of the CDR3 is TGCGCCAGCAGCATAAGGGGATTGGACGGGGAGCTGTTTTTT. The full variable domain, with the rest looked up from reference TRBV5-1 and TRBJ2-2, is KAGVTQTPRYLIKTRGQQVTLSCSPISGHRSVSWYQQTPGQGLQFLFEYFSETQRNKGNFPGRFSGRQFSNSRSEMNVSTLELGDSALYLCASSIRGLDGELFFGEGSRLTVL.

The chain has TRBV19 and TRBJ1-5; weak D call: TRBD1 (5 bases). Germline V gives CDR1 LNHDA, CDR2 SQIVND (reference sequence). The ends were cut back, 1 base at V and 7 bases at J, with 14 bases in the middle. The CDR3 is 15 residues long. As DNA, the CDR3 is TGTGCCAGTAGTATAGGGGGTGGGGGAGGCCAGCCCCAGCATTTT. Translating gives CASSIGGGGGQPQHF.

Written as DNA, the CDR3 is TGTGCCAGCTCACCGGGCACCCCCGAGAATGGCTACACCTTC. Protein: CASSPGTPENGYTF. V and J are TRBV18 and TRBJ1-2; D is unclear. The germline CDR1 and CDR2 sequences are KGHSH and LQKENI. This CDR3 has 14 amino acids. Trimming left V 3 bases short and J 6 bases short, with 14 bases between. Together with reference TRBV18 and TRBJ1-2, the CDR3 gives the full variable domain: NAGVMQNPRHLVRRRGQEARLRCSPMKGHSHVYWYRQLPEEGLKFMVYLQKENIIDESGMPKERFSAEFPKEGPSILRIQQVVRGDSAAYFCASSPGTPENGYTFGSGTRLTVV.

The V call is TRBV5-6, the J call TRBJ2-2, with a possible D match to TRBD2 (7 bases). V was clipped by 5 bases and J by 6 bases, with 14 bases between them. Germline lookup yields CDR1 SGHDT and CDR2 YYEEEE. The CDR3 has 14 residues. This chain's CDR3 is CASRMAGASGELFF. The CDR3 DNA reads TGTGCCAGCAGGATGGCGGGGGCGTCCGGGGAGCTGTTTTTT. The full variable domain, with the rest looked up from reference TRBV5-6 and TRBJ2-2, is DAGVTQSPTHLIKTRGQQVTLRCSPKSGHDTVSWYQQALGQGPQFIFQYYEEEERQRGNFPDRFSGHQFPNYSSELNVNALLLGDSALYLCASRMAGASGELFFGEGSRLTVL.

The gene calls are TRBV6-1 and TRBJ1-6; 7 bases are shared with TRBD1. V was pared by 6 bases and J by 6 bases, with 5 bases of the junction left unmatched. Germline V lookup: CDR1 MNHNS, CDR2 SASEGT. The CDR3 length is 14 residues. The CDR3 DNA reads as TGTGCCAGCAGGGGGACAGACCCTAATTCACCCCTCCACTTT. Translation gives CASRGTDPNSPLHF.

The chain links TRBV10-1 to TRBJ2-2; D remains ambiguous. Germline CDR1 WNHNN, CDR2 SYGVQD (reference sequence). The CDR3 extends over 13 amino acids. V dropped 4 bases and J dropped 4 bases, with 7 bases sitting between them. The DNA of the CDR3 is TGCGCCAGCAGTGGAACGGGCACCGGGGAGCTGTTTTTT. It is translated as CASSGTGTGELFF.

This rearrangement joins TRBV6-6 to TRBJ1-4; TRBD1 is a possible D gene (5 bases). V was trimmed by 6 bases and J by 8 bases, leaving 10 bases between them. CDR1 is MNHNY and CDR2 is SVGAGI in the germline V gene (reference sequence). The CDR3 covers 12 residues. CDR3 bases: TGTGCCAGCAGCCCGGGGGGGGAAAAACTGTTTTTT. It specifies CASSPGGEKLFF.

J is TRBJ1-6 and V is TRBV5-6, with 8 bases lining up with TRBD1. The CDR3 has 15 amino acids. V gave up 4 bases and J gave up 7 bases; unmatched junction bases: 7. Germline CDR1 and CDR2: SGHDT and YYEEEE. CDR3 sequence reads: CASSPGTGRNSPLHF. DNA for the CDR3: TGTGCCAGCAGCCCCGGGACAGGCAGGAATTCACCCCTCCACTTT.

The genes are TRBV5-4 and TRBJ2-5; a weak D match, TRBD1 (6 bases). The CDR3 loop spans 17 amino acids. Trimming stripped 3 bases from V and 2 bases from J, with 20 bases between. CDR1 and CDR2 from the germline V gene are SGHNT and YYREEE (reference sequence). The CDR3 region is CASSSAWGQGPQETQYF. CDR3 sequence (DNA): TGTGCCAGCAGCTCTGCTTGGGGGCAGGGGCCACAAGAGACCCAGTACTTC. Looking up the rest from reference TRBV5-4 and TRBJ2-5 gives the full variable domain: ETGVTQSPTHLIKTRGQQVTLRCSSQSGHNTVSWYQQALGQGPQFIFQYYREEENGRGNFPPRFSGLQFPNYSSELNVNALELDDSALYLCASSSAWGQGPQETQYFGPGTRLLVL.

This clone occurred once. This chain joins TRBV7-8 and TRBJ2-5; a possible D gene is TRBD2 (6 bases). The length of the CDR3 is 15 residues. CDR1 is SGHVS, CDR2 FQNEAQ, per germline. The V and J ends lost 5 bases and 5 bases respectively, with 18 bases between them. The CDR3 nucleotides are TGTGCCAGCAGCCCCCACGGGGGTCTGAGTGAGACCCAGTACTTC. This translates into CASSPHGGLSETQYF.

J is TRBJ1-1 and V is TRBV3-1 (or the pseudogene TRBV3-2); perhaps TRBD1 as D (5 bases). CDR3 length: 15 amino acids. The germline V and J ends were trimmed by 4 bases and 5 bases, with 17 bases remaining between them. Germline V gene data show CDR1 as LGHDT and CDR2 as YNNKEL (reference sequence). The CDR3 bases are TGTGCCAGCAGCCCATCCCCAGGGATGGGAACTGAAGCTTTCTTT. It yields the protein CASSPSPGMGTEAFF.

The count of this clone is one. This chain uses TRBV29-1 with TRBJ2-5; D might be TRBD1 (6 bases). CDR1 and CDR2 (germline): SQVTM, ANQGSEA. V shed 2 bases and J shed 7 bases, with 14 bases lying between them. This CDR3 is 13 amino acids long. The CDR3 nucleotides read TGCAGCGTTGAACTGGACCCCAGGGGGACCCAGTACTTC. This codes for CSVELDPRGTQYF.

The V and J genes are TRBV19 and TRBJ1-4; D gene uncertain. The V end lost 6 bases, the J end lost 0 bases, and 8 bases lay between the germline ends. The CDR3 extends over 14 amino acids. The germline gives CDR1 LNHDA, CDR2 SQIVND (reference sequence). The chain's CDR3 is CASRGDATNEKLFF. The CDR3 region has the DNA TGTGCCAGTAGAGGAGATGCAACTAATGAAAAACTGTTTTTT.

The chain employs TRBV11-2 and TRBJ2-3, with D uncertain. V was trimmed by 4 bases and J by 5 bases, leaving 10 bases between them. CDR1 SGHAT and CDR2 FQNNGV come from the germline V gene. CDR3 length equals 13 residues. The chain's CDR3 is CASSSRLEDTQYF. The CDR3 bases are TGTGCCAGCAGCTCCAGACTGGAAGATACGCAGTATTTT.

J is TRBJ2-1 and V is TRBV5-4; 8 nucleotides match TRBD1. The germline V gene has CDR1 SGHNT and CDR2 YYREEE (reference sequence). CDR3 length: 19 residues. Unmatched junction bases numbered 16, after V lost 0 bases and J lost 5 bases. CDR3 nucleotides: TGTGCCAGCAGCTTGGAACTGTTACCCCAGGGGGCGCAGGACAATGAGCAGTTCTTC. It codes for CASSLELLPQGAQDNEQFF.

The chain recombines TRBV19 with TRBJ1-5; 12 nucleotides match TRBD1. Germline V lookup: CDR1 LNHDA, CDR2 SQIVND (reference sequence). This CDR3 has 15 amino acids. With V trimmed by 5 bases and J by 6 bases, 5 bases remained unmatched. For the CDR3, the DNA is TGTGCCAGTAGTGGGGGACAGGGGGCTGGTCAGCCCCAGCATTTT. Amino acid sequence: CASSGGQGAGQPQHF.

The chain has TRBV7-6 and TRBJ2-3, with 7 bases aligning to TRBD2. The germline gives CDR1 SGHVS, CDR2 FNYEAQ. V dropped 8 bases and J dropped 2; count of bases not matched to a gene: 7. This CDR3 region has 14 residues. CDR3 in amino acids: CASAEAGPTDTQYF. As DNA, the CDR3 is TGTGCCAGCGCAGAAGCGGGGCCCACAGATACGCAGTATTTT.

This chain uses TRBV9 with TRBJ2-3, with TRBD2 as a possible D gene (7 bases). The CDR3 runs 17 residues. Deletions cut 4 bases from V and 2 bases from J, with 20 bases between. Germline assignment: CDR1 SGDLS and CDR2 YYNGEE. The CDR3 here is CASSPIGGGSSTDTQYF. The CDR3 DNA is TGTGCCAGCAGCCCCATAGGGGGGGGGTCGTCCACAGATACGCAGTATTTT.

The V and J genes are TRBV7-9 and TRBJ2-2; tentatively, D is TRBD2 (7 bases). The CDR3 is made up of 15 amino acids. Trimming stripped 10 bases from V and 1 base from J, with 16 bases between. The germline V gene encodes CDR1 SEHNR and CDR2 FQNEAQ (reference sequence). As DNA, the CDR3 is TGTGCCACCCGGGGGGCAGTCTTGAACACCGGGGAGCTGTTTTTT. Translating gives CATRGAVLNTGELFF.

This clone has only one observation. The CDR3 spells CASSQGGPFGNEQFF. The CDR3, as DNA: TGCGCCAGCAGCCAAGGTGGGCCCTTCGGCAATGAGCAGTTCTTC. The J gene is TRBJ2-1, the V gene TRBV4-3; D remains unclear. There are 15 residues in the CDR3. Germline V gives CDR1 LGHNA, CDR2 YSLEER. V was trimmed by 1 base and J by 6 bases, leaving 13 bases between them.

The chain recombines TRBV19 with TRBJ2-1; D call uncertain. The CDR3 covers 13 residues. Germline V gives CDR1 LNHDA, CDR2 SQIVND (reference sequence). Trimming took off 0 bases at V and 5 bases at J, with 5 bases between the two ends. The CDR3 loop is CASSIEADNEQFF. Written as DNA, the CDR3 is TGTGCCAGTAGTATAGAGGCCGACAATGAGCAGTTCTTC.

This chain uses TRBV7-6 with TRBJ2-3; 8 nucleotides agree with TRBD1. This CDR3 region has 15 residues. V dropped 5 bases and J dropped 2; count of bases not matched to a gene: 6. Germline V gene sequence: CDR1 SGHVS, CDR2 FNYEAQ. CDR3 loop: CASSPDRAYTDTQYF. Written as DNA, the CDR3 is TGTGCCAGCAGCCCGGACAGGGCCTACACAGATACGCAGTATTTT. Full variable domain (outside the CDR3, taken from reference TRBV7-6 and TRBJ2-3): GAGVSQSPRYKVTKRGQDVALRCDPISGHVSLYWYRQALGQGPEFLTYFNYEAQQDKSGLPNDRFSAERPEGSISTLTIQRTEQRDSAMYRCASSPDRAYTDTQYFGPGTRLTVL.

This clone was seen more than once but under ten times. Here the CDR3 reads CASSIRTGTANYGYTF. CDR3 in DNA: TGTGCCAGTAGTATAAGGACAGGGACTGCTAACTATGGCTACACCTTC. The V call is TRBV19, the J call TRBJ1-2; 8 bases map to TRBD1. V was pared by 2 bases and J by 0 bases, with 5 bases of the junction left unmatched. The germline V gene encodes CDR1 LNHDA and CDR2 SQIVND (reference sequence). This CDR3 region has 16 residues.

This chain connects TRBV6-5 to TRBJ1-5; 8 nucleotides agree with TRBD1. Trimming cost V 6 bases and J 0 bases; bases outside gene matches: 4. The germline V gene has CDR1 MNHEY and CDR2 SVGAGI. The CDR3 contains 15 residues. CDR3 protein: CASRGTGLSNQPQHF. Written as DNA, the CDR3 is TGTGCCAGCAGGGGGACAGGACTTAGCAATCAGCCCCAGCATTTT.